The T cell receptor (beta chain) described here comes from a study of identical twins' blood T cells. Germline V gives CDR1 SGHTA, CDR2 FQGNSA. This CDR3 contains 15 residues. Trimming took 4 bases from V and 4 from J; bases not matched to a gene: 9. Turning to this clonotype: Its cognate antigen is unknown.

Each TCR cDNA library carried sample-specific barcodes on both ends. Using its own MiXCR run on the 5' RACE reads, TCRdb lists one record per CDR3 protein. The sample shows hundreds of thousands of distinct CDR3 sequences, 25% to 35% of them seen only once. Three pairs of healthy female monozygous twins were the donors. The study, taken as a whole, reports: Mainly, cloneset size products determined shared clonotypes, twins included.

Sequencing used PBMCs. This receptor was identified in a woman aged 18-49 years in good health. The chain combines TRBV7-2 with TRBJ1-2; 7 bases map to TRBD1. The CDR3 coding sequence is TGTGCCAGCAGCTCGCCAACAGGGGTAGGCTATGGCTACACCTTC. Translated, it gives CASSSPTGVGYGYTF.